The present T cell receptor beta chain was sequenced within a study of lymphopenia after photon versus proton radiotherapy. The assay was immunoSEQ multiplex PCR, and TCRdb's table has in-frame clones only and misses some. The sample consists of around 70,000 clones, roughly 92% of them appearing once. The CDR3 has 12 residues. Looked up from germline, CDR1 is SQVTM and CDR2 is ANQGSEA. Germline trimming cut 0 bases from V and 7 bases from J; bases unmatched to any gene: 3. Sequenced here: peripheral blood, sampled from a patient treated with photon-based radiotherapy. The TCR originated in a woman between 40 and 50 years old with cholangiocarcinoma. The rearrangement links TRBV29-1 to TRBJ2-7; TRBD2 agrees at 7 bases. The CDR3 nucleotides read TGCAGCGTTGAAGACGGGGGGAGGGAGCAGTACTTC. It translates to CSVEDGGREQYF.